These 14 T cell receptor beta chains were all obtained from the same sample, sequenced in a study of Ad26.COV2.S vaccination and SARS-CoV-2 variants. The assay was immunoSEQ multiplex PCR, and TCRdb's table has in-frame clones only and misses some. This table holds hundreds of thousands of clones, about 89% found once. Treatment indicated: some 20 received Ad26.COV2.S at low or high dose, single or two shots; roughly 5 received placebo; per-sample allocation not given. After the first vaccine or placebo injection, samples were drawn on day 63. Specimen: peripheral blood, collected in a trial of Ad26.COV2.S vaccine versus placebo. The source of these receptors is a person aged 18-65 years who received the Ad26.COV2.S COVID-19 vaccine or a placebo.

The gene calls are TRBV18 and TRBJ2-5, with D possibly TRBD1 on 6 matching bases. V lost 0 bases and J 2 bases, leaving 13 bases between the germline ends. Per the germline V gene, CDR1 is KGHSH and CDR2 is LQKENI. The CDR3 contains 16 residues. The CDR3 DNA follows: TGTGCCAGCTCACCACCTTGGGGACAAATACAAGAGACCCAGTACTTC. Encoded protein: CASSPPWGQIQETQYF.

The chain combines TRBV28 with TRBJ1-1; D gene uncertain. Trimming removed 2 bases at V and 0 bases at J, with 7 bases between. CDR1 is MDHEN, CDR2 SYDVKM, per germline. The CDR3 runs 14 residues. CDR3 amino acids: CASSLGAMNTEAFF. CDR3 nucleotide sequence: TGTGCCAGCAGTTTAGGAGCTATGAACACTGAAGCTTTCTTT. Full variable domain (remainder filled in from reference TRBV28 and TRBJ1-1): DVKVTQSSRYLVKRTGEKVFLECVQDMDHENMFWYRQDPGLGLRLIYFSYDVKMKEKGDIPEGYSVSREKKERFSLILESASTNQTSMYLCASSLGAMNTEAFFGQGTRLTVV.

The rearrangement joins TRBV6-6 to TRBJ1-5; no definite D call. Germline V gives CDR1 MNHNY, CDR2 SVGAGI (reference sequence). The CDR3 runs to 13 residues. The V gene lost 6 bases and the J gene lost 2 bases, with 8 bases spanning the gap. CDR3 DNA sequence: TGTGCCAGCAGAGAAAGGGGCAATCAGCCCCAGCATTTT. Translating gives CASRERGNQPQHF.

The chain recombines TRBV2 with TRBJ1-1; D not resolved. V shed 4 bases and J shed 4 bases, with 16 bases lying between them. This CDR3 has 15 residues. From germline, CDR1 is SNHLY and CDR2 FYNNEI. CDR3 protein: CASSGLRRSSTEAFF. CDR3 bases: TGTGCCAGCAGTGGCCTTAGGAGGTCCAGCACTGAAGCTTTCTTT.

The J gene is TRBJ2-3, the V gene TRBV6-1, with 16 bases that match TRBD2. CDR1 is MNHNS and CDR2 is SASEGT in the germline V gene. The CDR3 covers 17 residues. V gave up 3 bases and J gave up 5 bases; unmatched junction bases: 5. CDR3 loop: CASSEPGLAGGRDTQYF. CDR3 sequence (DNA): TGTGCCAGCAGTGAGCCGGGACTAGCGGGGGGGCGAGATACGCAGTATTTT.

The chain recombines TRBV6-5 with TRBJ1-3; D perhaps matches TRBD1 (6 bases). Per the germline V gene, CDR1 is MNHEY and CDR2 is SVGAGI. This CDR3 has 15 amino acids. V was clipped by 6 bases and J by 0 bases, with 12 bases between them. The CDR3 DNA reads TGTGCCAGCAGAAGACAGGCCTTCTCTGGAAACACCATATATTTT. Encoded protein: CASRRQAFSGNTIYF.

The gene calls are TRBV7-2 and TRBJ2-1; D is perhaps TRBD2 (6 bases). Germline V lookup: CDR1 SGHTA, CDR2 FQGNSA. V was clipped by 1 base and J by 6 bases, with 16 bases between them. The CDR3 is 16 residues long. CDR3 in amino acids: CASSLVRGIRGNEQFF. The CDR3 nucleotides are TGTGCCAGCAGCTTAGTTCGGGGGATTAGGGGCAATGAGCAGTTCTTC.

The V call is TRBV28, the J call TRBJ2-3; either TRBD1 or TRBD2 may supply D (5 bases each). This CDR3 contains 16 residues. From germline, CDR1 is MDHEN and CDR2 SYDVKM. V was cut by 3 bases and J by 2 bases, with 15 bases left in between. The CDR3 nucleotides read TGTGCCAGCAGTTTTATATCCGGGACGTTCACAGATACGCAGTATTTT. Its protein product is CASSFISGTFTDTQYF.

The V and J genes are TRBV5-1 and TRBJ1-2; D is ambiguous. The germline gives CDR1 SGHRS, CDR2 YFSETQ. This CDR3 is built from 12 residues. With 2 bases removed from V and 5 bases from J, the gap between germline ends came to 7 bases. DNA of the CDR3: TGCGCCAGCAGCTTTTACCGTTATGGCTACACCTTC. Protein: CASSFYRYGYTF.

This clone was picked up a small number of times. The gene calls are TRBV18 and TRBJ1-2, with D unresolved. The CDR3 is 13 amino acids. Trimming removed 2 bases from V and 8 bases from J, with 12 bases in between. Germline CDR1 and CDR2: KGHSH and LQKENI. For the CDR3, the DNA is TGTGCCAGCTCACCAGATGCCGGTCGCGGCTACACCTTC. Translating it yields CASSPDAGRGYTF.

The chain employs TRBV6-4 and TRBJ1-1; no clear D. Trimming removed 3 bases at V and 5 bases at J, with 19 bases between. The CDR3 is made up of 16 amino acids. Germline V gene data show CDR1 as MRHNA and CDR2 as SNTAGT. CDR3 nucleotides: TGTGCCAGCAGTGAGTCCCCAGCGGGGAACGTTACTGAAGCTTTCTTT. Protein sequence: CASSESPAGNVTEAFF.

V gene TRBV4-1 combines with J gene TRBJ2-7; D possibly corresponds to TRBD1 (6 bases). The CDR3 is 15 residues long. Germline V CDR1 and CDR2: MGHRA, YSYEKL. Trimming left V 4 bases short and J 2 bases short, with 15 bases between. This chain's CDR3 is CASSLARGSPYEQYF. The CDR3 region has the DNA TGCGCCAGCAGCCTCGCCAGGGGCAGTCCCTACGAGCAGTACTTC.

The chain has TRBV19 and TRBJ2-5; a possible D gene is TRBD1 (5 bases). Trimming cost V 4 bases and J 5 bases, with 11 bases left between them. Germline-derived CDR1 and CDR2 are LNHDA and SQIVND (reference sequence). The CDR3 runs to 13 residues. The chain's CDR3 is CASSTRVSETQYF. CDR3 DNA: TGTGCCAGTAGTACCAGGGTGAGTGAGACCCAGTACTTC.

J is TRBJ2-2 and V is TRBV2; no clear D gene. The CDR3 covers 15 residues. Germline CDR1 and CDR2: SNHLY and FYNNEI. Between the trimmed V and J ends, which lost 2 bases and 4 bases, there was a span of 11 bases. CDR3 sequence reads: CASSEYWSGTGELFF. Here the CDR3 DNA reads TGTGCCAGCAGTGAATACTGGAGTGGCACCGGGGAGCTGTTTTTT.